Below are 15 T cell receptor beta chains sequenced from a single sample in a study of shared clonotypes between healthy human individuals. Clones were sequenced by immunoSEQ multiplex PCR, and TCRdb holds only the in-frame ones, with some missing. The sample holds some 980,000 clones, 60% to 85% seen once. The sequenced sample consisted of memory CD4+ T cells sorted from blood. The subset is: CD45RA-negative fraction. The receptors come from a man between 18 and 35 years old in good health.

The V and J genes are TRBV9 and TRBJ1-5; perhaps TRBD1 as D (6 bases). With 1 base removed from V and 3 bases from J, the gap between germline ends came to 11 bases. Germline V gene data show CDR1 as SGDLS and CDR2 as YYNGEE. The CDR3 is made up of 15 amino acids. CDR3 nucleotides: TGTGCCAGCAGCGTATGGGGGCGCGACAATCAGCCCCAGCATTTT. Its translation: CASSVWGRDNQPQHF.

Comment on this clone: Other DNA sequences within the sample encode an identical CDR3. The chain couples TRBV2 to TRBJ2-2; TRBD1 agrees at 8 bases. The ends lost 7 bases at V and 5 bases at J; junction bases unmatched: 3. The germline gives CDR1 SNHLY, CDR2 FYNNEI. The CDR3 consists of 13 residues. The DNA of the CDR3 is TGTGCCAGCAAAACAGGGGGGACCGGGGAGCTGTTTTTT. Protein sequence: CASKTGGTGELFF.

The chain joins TRBV28 to TRBJ1-5; 7 bases line up with TRBD1. This CDR3 has 16 amino acids. The V gene end was trimmed by 3 bases and the J gene end by 2 bases; junction bases not matched to a gene: 7. Per germline, CDR1 MDHEN and CDR2 SYDVKM. The CDR3 DNA reads as TGTGCCAGCAGTTTGTTTCCTCAGGGGGGCAATCAGCCCCAGCATTTT. The encoded protein is CASSLFPQGGNQPQHF.

V is TRBV9 and J is TRBJ2-3; D is uncertain. Trimming cost V 0 bases and J 0 bases, with 5 bases left between them. Germline-derived CDR1 and CDR2 are SGDLS and YYNGEE. The CDR3 has 14 residues. CDR3 in amino acids: CASSVEKSTDTQYF. In nucleotides, the CDR3 is TGTGCCAGCAGCGTAGAGAAGAGCACAGATACGCAGTATTTT.

V and J are TRBV5-5 and TRBJ1-5, with D hard to call. Germline V lookup: CDR1 SGHKS, CDR2 YYEKEE (reference sequence). V was trimmed by 4 bases and J by 0 bases, leaving 11 bases between them. The CDR3 is 15 residues long. The CDR3 is CASSLRSTSNQPQHF. Written as DNA, the CDR3 is TGTGCCAGCAGCCTCCGGTCCACTAGCAATCAGCCCCAGCATTTT.

The V and J genes are TRBV4-3 and TRBJ2-3; D ambiguous. Trimming pared 0 bases from V and 6 bases from J, leaving 1 base between. CDR1 and CDR2 from the germline V gene are LGHNA and YSLEER. This CDR3 contains 11 residues. The CDR3 loop is CASSQDDTQYF. CDR3 nucleotides: TGCGCCAGCAGCCAAGATGATACGCAGTATTTT.

The rearrangement uses TRBV9 and TRBJ1-2; D not resolved. The CDR3 length is 13 residues. CDR1 SGDLS and CDR2 YYNGEE come from the germline V gene. The V end lost 0 bases, the J end lost 6 bases, and 9 bases lay between the germline ends. CDR3 sequence reads: CASSVDLGNGYTF. The CDR3 DNA follows: TGTGCCAGCAGCGTAGATCTGGGAAATGGCTACACCTTC.

The chain links TRBV7-2 to TRBJ1-6; 9 bases align to TRBD1. The CDR3 runs to 14 residues. Germline V gives CDR1 SGHTA, CDR2 FQGNSA. Trimming at V came to 4 bases and at J to 7 bases, leaving 2 bases not matched to a gene. The CDR3 bases are TGTGCCAGCAGCTCGGGGACAGGGAATTCACCCCTCCACTTT. Protein sequence: CASSSGTGNSPLHF.

This sequence joins TRBV9 and TRBJ1-2; 10 bases map to TRBD1. This CDR3 is built from 13 residues. The germline CDR1 and CDR2 sequences are SGDLS and YYNGEE. Trimming removed 5 bases from V and 7 bases from J; junction bases left unmatched: 5. CDR3: CASRGQGQLGYTF. CDR3 nucleotide sequence: TGTGCCAGCAGGGGACAGGGGCAGCTTGGCTACACCTTC.

The chain has TRBV10-1 and TRBJ2-7, with TRBD1 matching over 11 bases. The CDR3 length is 15 residues. Germline V lookup: CDR1 WNHNN, CDR2 SYGVQD (reference sequence). The ends lost 3 bases at V and 5 bases at J; junction bases unmatched: 6. The chain's CDR3 is CASSDRTGGIHEQYF. The CDR3 coding sequence is TGCGCCAGCAGTGATCGGACAGGGGGCATACACGAGCAGTACTTC.

The V gene is TRBV29-1, the J gene TRBJ1-2; D is possibly TRBD1 (6 bases). CDR3 size: 12 residues. Germline CDR1 reads SQVTM; CDR2 reads ANQGSEA. The V end lost 6 bases, the J end lost 7 bases, and 15 bases lay between the germline ends. CDR3 sequence (DNA): TGCAGCGTCCTGGGGGGCAAGTCTGGCTACACCTTC. It specifies CSVLGGKSGYTF.

This sequence joins TRBV10-2 and TRBJ2-7; 10 bases line up with TRBD2. Germline V gene data show CDR1 as WSHSY and CDR2 as SAAADI. The CDR3 has 17 amino acids. Trimming took 1 base from V and 7 from J; bases not matched to a gene: 13. CDR3 bases: TGCGCCAGCAGTGAGTGGAGGCTGATAGCGGGGGGAGGTGAGCAGTACTTC. Its protein is CASSEWRLIAGGGEQYF.

Concerning this clone itself: The same CDR3 can be traced to other DNA sequences in this sample. V is TRBV6-6 and J is TRBJ1-4, with D tentatively TRBD1 (5 bases). Trimming shortened V by 4 bases and J by 10 bases, and 10 bases separated the two germline ends. This CDR3 region has 12 residues. Germline V CDR1 and CDR2: MNHNY, SVGAGI (reference sequence). CDR3 coding DNA: TGTGCCAGCAGTTCTCCGGGGGGAAAACTGTTTTTT. The encoded protein is CASSSPGGKLFF.

There are a few counts of this clone. The rearrangement links TRBV6-1 to TRBJ1-3; TRBD1 might be the D (6 bases). Trimming removed 4 bases from V and 3 bases from J, with 16 bases in between. CDR1 is MNHNS and CDR2 is SASEGT in the germline V gene. The CDR3 contains 16 residues. CDR3 sequence: CASSVQGRTSGNTIYF. The CDR3 region has the DNA TGTGCCAGCAGTGTACAGGGTAGGACTAGTGGAAACACCATATATTTT.

The CDR3 spells CATRDTGHSNQPQHF. CDR3 coding DNA: TGTGCCACTAGGGATACAGGGCACAGCAATCAGCCCCAGCATTTT. The chain couples TRBV19 to TRBJ1-5, with a possible D match to TRBD1 (6 bases). CDR1 LNHDA and CDR2 SQIVND come from the germline V gene (reference sequence). CDR3 length equals 15 residues. Trimming removed 10 bases at V and 1 base at J, with 17 bases between.